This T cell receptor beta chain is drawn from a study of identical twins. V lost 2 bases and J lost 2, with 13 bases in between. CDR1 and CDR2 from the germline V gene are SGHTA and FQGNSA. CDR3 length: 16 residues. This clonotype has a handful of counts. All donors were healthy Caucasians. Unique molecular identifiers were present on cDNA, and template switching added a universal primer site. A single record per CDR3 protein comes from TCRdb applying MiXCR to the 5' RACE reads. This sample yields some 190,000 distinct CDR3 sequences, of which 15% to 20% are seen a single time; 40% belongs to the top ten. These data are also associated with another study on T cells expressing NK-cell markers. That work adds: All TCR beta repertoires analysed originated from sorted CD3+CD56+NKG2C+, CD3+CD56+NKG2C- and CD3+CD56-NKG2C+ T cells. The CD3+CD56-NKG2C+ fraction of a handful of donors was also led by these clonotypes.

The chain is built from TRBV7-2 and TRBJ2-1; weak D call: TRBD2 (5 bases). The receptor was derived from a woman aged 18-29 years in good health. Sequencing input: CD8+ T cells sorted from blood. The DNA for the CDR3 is TGTGCCAGCAGCTTAAGTAGAGCGGAGGCCTACAATGAGCAGTTCTTC. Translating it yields CASSLSRAEAYNEQFF.